These T cell receptor beta chains were read from a single sample in a study of T cell responses to AZD1222 COVID-19 vaccine. The assay was immunoSEQ multiplex PCR, and TCRdb's table has in-frame clones only and misses some. This sample has around 120,000 clones; 93% occur once, and the top ten carry 4% to 6%. Sequencing was performed on peripheral blood, taken 28 days after the second AZD1222 dose. These receptors were obtained from an adult who received the AZD1222 COVID-19 vaccine. Each CDR3 is given with its conserved first and last residue. D genes are given only for firm matches. The listing skips clone size in some rows; elsewhere it reads once, few, many or a size class.

d_call,j_call,v_call,clone_size,cdr3_nt,cdr3_aa
.,TRBJ2-3,TRBV7-2,.,TGTGCCAGCAGCCGGCAAGGACCGATCACAGATACGCAGTATTTT,CASSRQGPITDTQYF
.,TRBJ2-6,TRBV7-2,.,TGTGCCAGCAGCTTTGGGGCGTTAGGGGCCAACGTCCTGACTTTC,CASSFGALGANVLTF
.,TRBJ1-2,TRBV19,few,TGTGCCACCCACCAGTCGGGACCTTCTCGCTATGGCTACACCTTC,CATHQSGPSRYGYTF
.,TRBJ1-5,TRBV14,.,TGTGCCAGCAGCGTACGGAACAATCAGCCCCAGCATTTT,CASSVRNNQPQHF
.,TRBJ2-1,TRBV7-2,.,TGTGCCAGCAGCTTATTTGGCAGGGGGGACAATGAGCAGTTCTTC,CASSLFGRGDNEQFF
.,TRBJ2-5,TRBV15,.,TGTGCCACCAGCAGACATGGGGGAGAGACCCAGTACTTC,CATSRHGGETQYF
.,TRBJ1-6,TRBV14,.,TGTGCCAGCAGCCCCCGGGACGGGACCAGCTCCTATAATTCACCCCTCCACTTT,CASSPRDGTSSYNSPLHF
.,TRBJ2-5,TRBV20-1,.,TGCAGTGCTAGTCCCCCGAGTAGTTTGGAGACCCAGTACTTC,CSASPPSSLETQYF
TRBD1,TRBJ1-2,TRBV27,.,TGTGCCAGCAGTTTAGTTTCGGGGACAGGGCGAGTTCCGATAAATGGCTACACCTTC,CASSLVSGTGRVPINGYTF
TRBD1,TRBJ1-5,TRBV7-8,.,TGTGCCAGCAGCTTATTCGGGACAGGGGAAATAGGGCGGCCCCAGCATTTT,CASSLFGTGEIGRPQHF
.,TRBJ2-5,TRBV5-1,few,TGCGCCAGCAGCTTGGTTCCACAAGAGACCCAGTACTTC,CASSLVPQETQYF
TRBD2,TRBJ2-4,TRBV18,once,TGTGCCAGCTCACCCCCGGGACTAGCGGGGGGGCTAGCCAAAAACATTCAGTACTTC,CASSPPGLAGGLAKNIQYF
.,TRBJ1-2,TRBV19,.,TGTGCCAGTAATCTGGGTAACTATGGCTACACCTTC,CASNLGNYGYTF
.,TRBJ1-6,TRBV30,.,TGTGCCTGGAGTGGTCGGGGTCGGGATTCACCCCTCCACTTT,CAWSGRGRDSPLHF
.,TRBJ2-3,TRBV5-1,.,TGCGCCAGCAGCTTTTTGACAATTCCAGATACGCAGTATTTT,CASSFLTIPDTQYF
TRBD2,TRBJ2-7,TRBV7-2,.,TGTGCCAGCAGCTTACGGTCTAGCGGGAGTACGGCCGAGCAGTACTTC,CASSLRSSGSTAEQYF
TRBD2,TRBJ2-7,TRBV6-5,.,TGTGCCAGCAGTTACCGGGGACTAGGCGGTGTCTACGAGCAGTACTTC,CASSYRGLGGVYEQYF
.,TRBJ1-2,TRBV9,.,TGTGCCAGCAGCGTGTTCGGGGGGGAGATCTATGGCTACACCTTC,CASSVFGGEIYGYTF
TRBD1,TRBJ1-6,TRBV18,.,TGTGCCAGCTCACCACTCCCAAGGACAGGGGGATATTCCTCACCCCTCCACTTT,CASSPLPRTGGYSSPLHF
TRBD2,TRBJ2-7,TRBV28,.,TGTGCCAGCAGTCACATTAAGGGACTAGCGGGAAAATGGGACGAGCAGTACTTC,CASSHIKGLAGKWDEQYF
TRBD2,TRBJ2-7,TRBV27,.,TGTGCCAGCAGTTGGGGACTAGCGGGGGCGGGGGAGCAGTACTTC,CASSWGLAGAGEQYF
TRBD2,TRBJ2-2,TRBV2,.,TGTGCCAGCGCGGGGGAGAGGGGCACCGGGGAGCTGTTTTTT,CASAGERGTGELFF
.,TRBJ1-1,TRBV28,few,TGTGCCAGCAGCGAAGGGGCCATGAACACTGAAGCTTTCTTT,CASSEGAMNTEAFF
.,TRBJ2-2,TRBV7-9,.,TGTGCCAGCAGCGAACAGGGTGTTAACGGGGAGCTGTTTTTT,CASSEQGVNGELFF
.,TRBJ2-7,TRBV28,once,TGTGCCAGCAGTTTGAGCCCTATCGGATACGAGCAGTACTTC,CASSLSPIGYEQYF
TRBD2,TRBJ2-1,TRBV10-3,.,TGTGCCATCAGCCCCCGGGAGATGGTAGCGGGCGATTACAATGAGCAGTTCTTC,CAISPREMVAGDYNEQFF
TRBD2,TRBJ2-3,TRBV7-2,.,TGTGCCAGCAGCACAAGCGGGGGCCCCACAGATACGCAGTATTTT,CASSTSGGPTDTQYF
.,TRBJ2-1,TRBV9,once,TGTGCCAGCAGCGTAAGTAGGGAGTACAATGAGCAGTTCTTC,CASSVSREYNEQFF
.,TRBJ2-7,TRBV2,.,TGTGCCAGCACGGGGGATGCCCACGAGCAGTACTTC,CASTGDAHEQYF
.,TRBJ2-3,TRBV18,.,TGTGCCAGCTCCAGTCCCTCATACACAGATACGCAGTATTTT,CASSSPSYTDTQYF
.,TRBJ1-3,TRBV6-4,.,TGTGCCAGCAGTCGGAGTCAGTACTCTGGAAACACCATATATTTT,CASSRSQYSGNTIYF
TRBD1,TRBJ2-5,TRBV5-1,.,TGCGCCAGCAGCCGGGGACAGGGGGCCCAAGAGACCCAGTACTTC,CASSRGQGAQETQYF
.,TRBJ2-7,TRBV6-2/TRBV6-3,.,TGTGCCAGCAGCCTAGGCTACGAGCAGTACTTC,CASSLGYEQYF
TRBD1,TRBJ1-6,TRBV7-6,few,TGTGCCAGCAGCCGTGGGGTGCAGGGGGGGAATTCACCCCTCCACTTT,CASSRGVQGGNSPLHF
.,TRBJ1-1,TRBV7-9,.,TGTGCCAGCAGCTTATCTGGATCCAACACTGAAGCTTTCTTT,CASSLSGSNTEAFF
TRBD1,TRBJ1-2,TRBV7-2,.,TGTGCCAGCAGCCCACGGACAGGGTCCTATGGCTACACCTTC,CASSPRTGSYGYTF
.,TRBJ1-1,TRBV5-6,.,TGTGCCAGCAGCCGATACAGTATTAACCCAGGAGCTTTCTTT,CASSRYSINPGAFF
.,TRBJ2-7,TRBV7-9,.,TGTGCCAGCAGCTTAGTTCAGGGAGTTACCTACGAGCAGTACTTC,CASSLVQGVTYEQYF
.,TRBJ2-3,TRBV18,.,TGTGCCAGCTCACCAAGGCAGAGCACAGATACGCAGTATTTT,CASSPRQSTDTQYF
TRBD1,TRBJ2-1,TRBV11-3,.,TGTGCCAGCAGCTCCGGTGTAGAGGGACAGAAGAATGAGCAGTTCTTC,CASSSGVEGQKNEQFF
TRBD1,TRBJ1-2,TRBV7-9,.,TGTGCCAGCAGCCCAGACAGGGACTATGGCTACACCTTC,CASSPDRDYGYTF
TRBD1,TRBJ1-1,TRBV6-5,.,TGTGCCAGCAGTTACTCAGGGGGCTTAGCTTTCTTT,CASSYSGGLAFF
TRBD1,TRBJ1-1,TRBV5-1,.,TGCGCCAGCAGCTTAATCCCGGGACAGGGGTTCCTGAACACTGAAGCTTTCTTT,CASSLIPGQGFLNTEAFF
.,TRBJ1-5,TRBV9,.,TGTGCCAGCAGCGCAGACAGTTTTCAGCCCCAGCATTTT,CASSADSFQPQHF
TRBD2,TRBJ2-1,TRBV7-9,.,TGTGCCAGCAGCCAAAGAGCGGGACCCTACAATGAGCAGTTCTTC,CASSQRAGPYNEQFF
.,TRBJ2-6,TRBV3-1/TRBV3-2,.,TGTGCCAGCAGCCAAGGGGCCAGGGCATGGACTGGGGCCAACGTCCTGACTTTC,CASSQGARAWTGANVLTF
TRBD2,TRBJ2-7,TRBV7-9,.,TGTGCCAGCAGCTTAGGGCGGGAGAGGCACGAGCAGTACTTC,CASSLGRERHEQYF
.,TRBJ1-2,TRBV6-1,.,TGTGCCAGCAGTGAGCAGGTGGCTATAGGCTACACCTTC,CASSEQVAIGYTF
TRBD1,TRBJ1-2,TRBV28,.,TGTGCCAGCAGTCCGGGACAGGGCGGCGGCTACACCTTC,CASSPGQGGGYTF
.,TRBJ2-3,TRBV4-3,once,TGCGCCAGCAGCCTGGGAAGCGGCTACGGAGATACGCAGTATTTT,CASSLGSGYGDTQYF
.,TRBJ2-5,TRBV9,.,TGTGCCAGCAGCGAGAGGGCTAATGAGGGAGGGACCCAGTACTTC,CASSERANEGGTQYF
TRBD1,TRBJ2-1,TRBV7-9,once,TGTGCCAGCAGCTCCCCGAGGACAGGGTCTCTCAATGAGCAGTTCTTC,CASSSPRTGSLNEQFF
.,TRBJ1-1,TRBV20-1,.,TGCAGTGCTGTAGGGGGGGCCTCTTTCTTT,CSAVGGASFF